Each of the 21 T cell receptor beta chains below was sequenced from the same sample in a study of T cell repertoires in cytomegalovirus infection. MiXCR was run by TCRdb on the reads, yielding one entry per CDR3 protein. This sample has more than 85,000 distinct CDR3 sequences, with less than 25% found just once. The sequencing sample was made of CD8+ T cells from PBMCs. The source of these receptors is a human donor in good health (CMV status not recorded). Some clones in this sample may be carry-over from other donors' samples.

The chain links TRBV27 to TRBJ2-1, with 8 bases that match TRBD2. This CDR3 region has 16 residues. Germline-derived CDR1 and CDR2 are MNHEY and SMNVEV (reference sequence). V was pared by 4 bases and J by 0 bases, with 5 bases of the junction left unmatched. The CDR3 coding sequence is TGTGCCAGCAGTTCTCCCCGGGGGGGCTCCTACAATGAGCAGTTCTTC. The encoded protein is CASSSPRGGSYNEQFF.

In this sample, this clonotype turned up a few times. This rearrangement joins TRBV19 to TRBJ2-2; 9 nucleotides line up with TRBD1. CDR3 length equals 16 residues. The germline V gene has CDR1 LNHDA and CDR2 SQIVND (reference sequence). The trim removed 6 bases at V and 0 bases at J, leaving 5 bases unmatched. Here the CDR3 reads CASRNWTGANTGELFF. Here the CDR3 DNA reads TGTGCCAGTAGGAATTGGACAGGGGCGAACACCGGGGAGCTGTTTTTT.

The CDR3 bases are TGCGCCAGCAGCCAAGGGGCGGGAACTGGAAACACCATATATTTT. Its protein is CASSQGAGTGNTIYF. This chain joins TRBV4-3 and TRBJ1-3; no firm D call. The germline V gene has CDR1 LGHNA and CDR2 YSLEER. This CDR3 region has 15 residues. V shed 1 base and J shed 2 bases, with 9 bases lying between them.

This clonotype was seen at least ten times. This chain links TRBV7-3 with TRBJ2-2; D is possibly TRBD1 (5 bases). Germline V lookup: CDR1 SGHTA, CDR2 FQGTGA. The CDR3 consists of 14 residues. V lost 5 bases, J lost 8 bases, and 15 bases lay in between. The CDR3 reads CASSGNQGGGELFF. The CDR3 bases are TGTGCCAGCAGCGGCAATCAGGGTGGTGGGGAGCTGTTTTTT.

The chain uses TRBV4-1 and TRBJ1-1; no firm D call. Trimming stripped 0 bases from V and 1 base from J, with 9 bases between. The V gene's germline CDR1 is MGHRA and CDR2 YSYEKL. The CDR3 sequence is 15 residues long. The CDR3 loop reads CASSQDRPSNTEAFF. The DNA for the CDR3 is TGCGCCAGCAGCCAAGATAGACCCTCGAACACTGAAGCTTTCTTT.

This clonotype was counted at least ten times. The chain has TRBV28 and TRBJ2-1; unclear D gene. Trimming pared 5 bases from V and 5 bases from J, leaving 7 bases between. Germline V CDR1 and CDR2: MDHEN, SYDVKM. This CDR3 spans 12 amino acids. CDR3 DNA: TGTGCCAGCAGTGTGAACCACAATGAGCAGTTCTTC. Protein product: CASSVNHNEQFF.

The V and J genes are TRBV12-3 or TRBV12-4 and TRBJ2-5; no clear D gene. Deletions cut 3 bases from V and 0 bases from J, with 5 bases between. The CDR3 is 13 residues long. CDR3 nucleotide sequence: TGTGCCAGCAGTTTGTTTAACCAAGAGACCCAGTACTTC. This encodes CASSLFNQETQYF.

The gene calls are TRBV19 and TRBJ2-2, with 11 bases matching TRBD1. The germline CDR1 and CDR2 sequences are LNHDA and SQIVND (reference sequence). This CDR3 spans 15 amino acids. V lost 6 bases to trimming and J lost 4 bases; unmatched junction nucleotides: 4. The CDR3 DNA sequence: TGTGCCAGTAGCCAGGACAGGGGGCTCACCGGGGAGCTGTTTTTT. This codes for CASSQDRGLTGELFF.

The CDR3 sequence: CASRYLLRGDTEAFF. The CDR3 nucleotides are TGTGCCAGCAGGTATCTCCTTCGGGGAGACACTGAAGCTTTCTTT. The rearrangement joins TRBV28 to TRBJ1-1; unclear D gene. Trimming removed 6 bases from V and 3 bases from J, with 17 bases in between. Germline V CDR1 and CDR2: MDHEN, SYDVKM. This CDR3 comprises 15 residues.

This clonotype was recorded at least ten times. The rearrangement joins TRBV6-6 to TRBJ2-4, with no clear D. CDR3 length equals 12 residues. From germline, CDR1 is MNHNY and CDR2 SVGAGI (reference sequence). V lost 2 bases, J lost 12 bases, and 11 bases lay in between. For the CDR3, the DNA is TGTGCCAGCAGTTACGACGGCCCTAATCAGTACTTC. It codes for CASSYDGPNQYF.

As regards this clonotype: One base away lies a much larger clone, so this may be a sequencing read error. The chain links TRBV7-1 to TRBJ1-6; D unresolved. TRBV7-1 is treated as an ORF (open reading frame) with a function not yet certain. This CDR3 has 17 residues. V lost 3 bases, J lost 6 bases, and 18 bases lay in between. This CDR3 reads CASSSHDLPGFNSPLHF. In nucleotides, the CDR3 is TGTGCCAGCAGCTCGCATGATCTCCCGGGGTTTAATTCACCCCTCCACTTT.

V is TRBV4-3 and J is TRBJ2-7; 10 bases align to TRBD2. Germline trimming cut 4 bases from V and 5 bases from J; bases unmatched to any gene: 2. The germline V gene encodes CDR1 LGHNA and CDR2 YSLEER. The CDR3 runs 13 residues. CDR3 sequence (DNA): TGCGCCAGCAGCCGTAGCGGGAGGCACGAGCAGTACTTC. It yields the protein CASSRSGRHEQYF.

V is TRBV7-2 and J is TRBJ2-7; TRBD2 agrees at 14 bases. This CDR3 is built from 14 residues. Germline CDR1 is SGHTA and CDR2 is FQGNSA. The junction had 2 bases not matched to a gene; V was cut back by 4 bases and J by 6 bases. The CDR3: CASSSGTSGSEQYF. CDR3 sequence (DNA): TGTGCCAGCAGCTCAGGGACTAGCGGGAGCGAGCAGTACTTC.

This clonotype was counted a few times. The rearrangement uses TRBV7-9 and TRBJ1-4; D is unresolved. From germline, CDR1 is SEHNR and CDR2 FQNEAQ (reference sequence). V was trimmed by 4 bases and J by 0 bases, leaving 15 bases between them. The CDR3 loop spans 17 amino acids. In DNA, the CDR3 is TGTGCCAGCAGCTCCCTCATTCCAGATGCAACTAATGAAAAACTGTTTTTT. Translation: CASSSLIPDATNEKLFF.

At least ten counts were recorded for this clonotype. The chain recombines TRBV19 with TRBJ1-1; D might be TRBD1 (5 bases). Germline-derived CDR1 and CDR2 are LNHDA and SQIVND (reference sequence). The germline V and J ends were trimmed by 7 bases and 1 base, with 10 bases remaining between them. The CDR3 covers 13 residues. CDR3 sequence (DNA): TGTGCCAGTAAGCTGGGACGGAACACTGAAGCTTTCTTT. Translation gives CASKLGRNTEAFF.

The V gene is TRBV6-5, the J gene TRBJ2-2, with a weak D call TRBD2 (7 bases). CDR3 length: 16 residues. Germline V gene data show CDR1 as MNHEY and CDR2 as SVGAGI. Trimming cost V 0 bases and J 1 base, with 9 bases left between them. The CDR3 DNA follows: TGTGCCAGCAGTTACTCGGGGGGGCTGAACACCGGGGAGCTGTTTTTT. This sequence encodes CASSYSGGLNTGELFF.

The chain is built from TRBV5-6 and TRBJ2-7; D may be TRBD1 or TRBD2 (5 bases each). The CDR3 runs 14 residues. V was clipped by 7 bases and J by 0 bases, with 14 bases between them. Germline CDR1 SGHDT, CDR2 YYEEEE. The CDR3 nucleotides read TGTGCCAGCTTACCCGGGACGAACTCCTACGAGCAGTACTTC. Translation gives CASLPGTNSYEQYF.

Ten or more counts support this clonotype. CDR3 in amino acids: CASSLTTGNTEAFF. CDR3 nucleotides: TGTGCCAGCAGCTTAACGACCGGGAACACTGAAGCTTTCTTT. V gene TRBV7-9 combines with J gene TRBJ1-1; D gene ambiguous. This CDR3 has 14 amino acids. Germline lookup yields CDR1 SEHNR and CDR2 FQNEAQ (reference sequence). The V end lost 2 bases, the J end lost 1 base, and 8 bases lay between the germline ends. The full variable domain, completed using reference TRBV7-9 and TRBJ1-1, is DTGVSQNPRHKITKRGQNVTFRCDPISEHNRLYWYRQTLGQGPEFLTYFQNEAQLEKSRLLSDRFSAERPKGSFSTLEIQRTEQGDSAMYLCASSLTTGNTEAFFGQGTRLTVV.

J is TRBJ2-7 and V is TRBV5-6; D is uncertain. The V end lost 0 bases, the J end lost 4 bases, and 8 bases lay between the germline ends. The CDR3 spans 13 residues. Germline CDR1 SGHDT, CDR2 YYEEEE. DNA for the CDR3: TGTGCCAGCAGCTTGGTAGGTGTTTACGAGCAGTACTTC. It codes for CASSLVGVYEQYF. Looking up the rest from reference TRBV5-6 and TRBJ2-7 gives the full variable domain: DAGVTQSPTHLIKTRGQQVTLRCSPKSGHDTVSWYQQALGQGPQFIFQYYEEEERQRGNFPDRFSGHQFPNYSSELNVNALLLGDSALYLCASSLVGVYEQYFGPGTRLTVT.

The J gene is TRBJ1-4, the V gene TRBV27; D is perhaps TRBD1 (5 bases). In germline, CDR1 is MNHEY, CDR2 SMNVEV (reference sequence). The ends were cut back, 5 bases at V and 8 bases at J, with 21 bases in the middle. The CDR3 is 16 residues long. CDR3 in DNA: TGTGCCAGCAGTCCGCTCCCTGACAGACCAACCGAAAAACTGTTTTTT. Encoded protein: CASSPLPDRPTEKLFF.

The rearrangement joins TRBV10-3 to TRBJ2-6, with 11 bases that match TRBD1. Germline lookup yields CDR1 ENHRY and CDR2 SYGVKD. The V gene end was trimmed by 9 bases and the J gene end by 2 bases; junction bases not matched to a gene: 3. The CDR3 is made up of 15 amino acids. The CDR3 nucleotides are TGTGCCATAGGACAGGGGGCTACTGGGGCCAACGTCCTGACTTTC. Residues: CAIGQGATGANVLTF.